This T cell receptor beta chain was observed in a study of T cell responses to AZD1222 COVID-19 vaccine. About the study: Investigators merged groups given second doses at roughly 4 or roughly 12 weeks.

The V end lost 5 bases, the J end lost 6 bases, and 8 bases lay between the germline ends. Per the germline V gene, CDR1 is SEHNR and CDR2 is FQNEAQ (reference sequence). The CDR3 consists of 12 residues. A word on this clone: The target antigen is unknown. At the DNA level, this CDR3 is encoded by other sequences in the same sample as well.

Notes on the study in general: Vaccine-associated CD4 TCRs ranged over spike, dominating at 160-218 and 743-854. Researchers took repertoire samples only after the peak T cell response had come.

The method was immunoSEQ multiplex PCR; TCRdb's version includes in-frame clones alone and lacks a portion of them. The sample contains under 200,000 clones, approximately 91% of which appear only once. V and J are TRBV7-9 and TRBJ1-5; D is perhaps TRBD1 (5 bases). The receptor was derived from an adult in good health. Specimen: peripheral blood, collected on day 0 of AZD1222 vaccination. CDR3 nucleotide sequence: TGTGCCAGCAGCCCCGGGGGTCAGCCCCAGCATTTT. This translates into CASSPGGQPQHF.